This T cell receptor beta chain is from a study of T-cell reconstitution after alpha-beta-depleted transplantation in children. CDR1 is MDHEN, CDR2 SYDVKM, per germline. The CDR3 consists of 13 residues. J gave up 2 bases and V 7 bases, and 4 bases lay outside the gene matches. Preparation of the TCRbeta library was carried out with unique molecular identifiers. TCRdb re-called the PCR reads through MiXCR, storing one row per CDR3 protein. The table lists 300,000 to 400,000 distinct CDR3 sequences, 16% of them singletons. This clonotype was seen only a few times. Material: PBMCs, mostly from graft donor cells, obtained 360 days after TCRalphabeta/CD19-depleted stem cell transplant. This sequence originates from a male patient aged 2 to 10 who had a stem cell transplant for acute lymphoblastic leukemia, so the T cells may come from the graft donor. The genes are TRBV28 and TRBJ2-7; 8 positions agree with TRBD2. This chain's CDR3 is CASMGGRPYEQYF. CDR3 DNA: TGTGCCAGCATGGGCGGGAGGCCCTACGAGCAGTACTTC.